The 21 T cell receptor beta chains below all came from one sample that was sequenced in a study of blood T cell repertoires in COVID-19. Generated by immunoSEQ multiplex PCR, the TCRdb table keeps only in-frame clones and is missing some. The table has hundreds of thousands of clones, around 90% seen once. Sequenced: PBMCs or T cells enriched from blood (not recorded which). Every receptor here comes from a man in his fifties or sixties who had recovered from COVID-19.

The rearrangement links TRBV6-2 or TRBV6-3 to TRBJ1-2; D remains ambiguous. Trimming left V 2 bases short and J 9 bases short, with 22 bases between. The CDR3 loop spans 16 amino acids. The germline V gene encodes CDR1 MNHEY and CDR2 SVGEGT. The CDR3, as DNA: TGTGCCAGCAGTTACCTGCCGGGCCCGGCCGGGATCTGCTACACCTTC. Translating it yields CASSYLPGPAGICYTF.

This clone was detected only a few times. The chain combines TRBV7-9 with TRBJ1-3; D is undetermined. The ends were cut back, 2 bases at V and 7 bases at J, with 6 bases in the middle. Per germline, CDR1 SEHNR and CDR2 FQNEAQ (reference sequence). CDR3 length: 12 amino acids. In DNA, the CDR3 is TGTGCCAGCAGCTTATATATGAACACCATATATTTT. Translating gives CASSLYMNTIYF. Full variable domain (missing parts from reference TRBV7-9 and TRBJ1-3): DTGVSQNPRHKITKRGQNVTFRCDPISEHNRLYWYRQTLGQGPEFLTYFQNEAQLEKSRLLSDRFSAERPKGSFSTLEIQRTEQGDSAMYLCASSLYMNTIYFGEGSWLTVV.

The V gene is TRBV19, the J gene TRBJ2-1; 7 bases are shared with TRBD2. In germline, CDR1 is LNHDA, CDR2 SQIVND (reference sequence). V lost 5 bases and J lost 2; bases outside the gene matches: 6. This CDR3 spans 15 amino acids. In nucleotides, the CDR3 is TGTGCCAGTAGTCACCCGGGACTACCCTACAATGAGCAGTTCTTC. The encoded protein is CASSHPGLPYNEQFF.

This clone is a singleton in its sample. V and J are TRBV9 and TRBJ1-4; possibly TRBD1 for D (6 bases). With 3 bases removed from V and 6 bases from J, the gap between germline ends came to 21 bases. Germline loops: CDR1 SGDLS, CDR2 YYNGEE. The CDR3 extends over 17 amino acids. The CDR3 DNA reads TGTGCCAGCAGCGCAGCGCCCTCTCAGGGGTTGGATGAAAAACTGTTTTTT. The encoded protein is CASSAAPSQGLDEKLFF. Filled out from reference TRBV9 and TRBJ1-4, the complete variable domain reads DSGVTQTPKHLITATGQRVTLRCSPRSGDLSVYWYQQSLDQGLQFLIQYYNGEERAKGNILERFSAQQFPDLHSELNLSSLELGDSALYFCASSAAPSQGLDEKLFFGSGTQLSVL.

This chain joins TRBV18 and TRBJ2-2, with D possibly matching TRBD1 (6 bases). V was cut by 1 base and J by 4 bases, with 13 bases left in between. CDR1 KGHSH and CDR2 LQKENI come from the germline V gene. The CDR3 consists of 16 residues. CDR3 coding DNA: TGTGCCAGCTCACCACAGGCAGGGGTCGGCACCGGGGAGCTGTTTTTT. Translation gives CASSPQAGVGTGELFF.

The table lists this clone with many counts. This chain joins TRBV4-3 and TRBJ1-6, with D possibly TRBD1 on 5 matching bases. The V end was cut by 0 bases, the J end by 0 bases, with 18 bases between. The germline gives CDR1 LGHNA, CDR2 YSLEER. The CDR3 loop spans 20 amino acids. The CDR3 nucleotides are TGCGCCAGCAGCCAAGAGGCAGGGACTCGATATTTCTCCTATAATTCACCCCTCCACTTT. Residues: CASSQEAGTRYFSYNSPLHF.

The chain joins TRBV30 to TRBJ1-3; a weak D match, TRBD1 (6 bases). The V and J ends lost 3 bases and 0 bases respectively, with 9 bases between them. The CDR3 loop spans 14 amino acids. The V gene's germline CDR1 is GTSNPN and CDR2 SVGIG (reference sequence). This CDR3 reads CAWSTGPSGNTIYF. CDR3 sequence (DNA): TGTGCCTGGAGCACAGGGCCCTCTGGAAACACCATATATTTT.

There are a few counts of this clone. J is TRBJ2-7 and V is TRBV28; 11 bases map to TRBD2. CDR3 length: 13 residues. Per germline, CDR1 MDHEN and CDR2 SYDVKM. V lost 6 bases and J lost 5; bases outside the gene matches: 3. The CDR3 sequence is CASRVAGGHEQYF. The CDR3 nucleotides read TGTGCCAGCAGGGTAGCGGGAGGGCACGAGCAGTACTTC.

The V gene is TRBV24-1, the J gene TRBJ2-3; 10 bases fit TRBD2. The CDR3 is 16 amino acids. Germline CDR1 is KGHDR and CDR2 is SFDVKD. Trimming cost V 7 bases and J 5 bases; bases outside gene matches: 11. CDR3 coding DNA: TGTGCCACCAGGCCCGGGACTAGCGTAGGGGGAGATACGCAGTATTTT. Amino acid sequence: CATRPGTSVGGDTQYF.

The gene calls are TRBV6-6 and TRBJ1-4; 7 bases map to TRBD1. Germline lookup yields CDR1 MNHNY and CDR2 SVGAGI (reference sequence). The CDR3 consists of 15 residues. V lost 3 bases and J lost 8; bases outside the gene matches: 9. In nucleotides, the CDR3 is TGTGCCAGCAGTTATCAAAGTAGGGGGCCGGAAAAACTGTTTTTT. Amino acids: CASSYQSRGPEKLFF.

The CDR3 sequence: CASSVTLEGTGDGGYTF. The CDR3 DNA reads TGTGCCAGCAGTGTTACTTTAGAGGGGACAGGGGATGGTGGCTACACCTTC. The chain carries TRBV9 and TRBJ1-2; 10 bases are a match to TRBD1. V lost 5 bases and J lost 7; bases outside the gene matches: 17. The germline V gene encodes CDR1 SGDLS and CDR2 YYNGEE. The CDR3 covers 17 residues.

This clone occurred a few times. The chain uses TRBV5-6 and TRBJ2-7; D is unresolved. The V end was cut by 4 bases, the J end by 3 bases, with 5 bases between. This CDR3 region has 11 residues. Germline V gene data show CDR1 as SGHDT and CDR2 as YYEEEE. The CDR3 coding sequence is TGTGCCAGCAGCGCCTACTACGAGCAGTACTTC. Translating it yields CASSAYYEQYF.

This chain uses TRBV15 with TRBJ1-4; 7 bases are a match to TRBD1. There are 14 residues in the CDR3. Germline V CDR1 and CDR2: LNHNV, YYDKDF (reference sequence). After removal of 7 bases from V and 8 bases from J, the junction contained 10 bases not matched to a gene. The CDR3 sequence: CATTTWDSREKLFF. The DNA for the CDR3 is TGTGCCACCACCACCTGGGACAGCCGGGAAAAACTGTTTTTT.

The V gene is TRBV6-5, the J gene TRBJ1-4; possible D gene TRBD1, 6 bases. Between the trimmed V and J ends, which lost 0 bases and 5 bases, there was a span of 13 bases. Per the germline V gene, CDR1 is MNHEY and CDR2 is SVGAGI. CDR3 length: 16 residues. CDR3: CASSYSIAGVNEKLFF. In DNA form, the CDR3 reads TGTGCCAGCAGTTACTCGATAGCAGGGGTCAATGAAAAACTGTTTTTT.

The chain has TRBV4-2 and TRBJ2-2; 16 nucleotides agree with TRBD2. The CDR3 loop spans 17 amino acids. Germline V gives CDR1 LGHNA, CDR2 YNFKEQ. V was pared by 5 bases and J by 6 bases, with 6 bases of the junction left unmatched. The CDR3 loop reads CASSKGLAGGTAGELFF. In DNA, the CDR3 is TGTGCCAGCAGCAAGGGACTAGCGGGAGGGACCGCCGGGGAGCTGTTTTTT.

The chain recombines TRBV11-2 with TRBJ2-7; TRBD2 matches at 14 bases. The V and J ends lost 5 bases and 6 bases, in that order; junction bases with no gene match: 9. Germline V gene data show CDR1 as SGHAT and CDR2 as FQNNGV. The CDR3 extends over 16 amino acids. CDR3 sequence (DNA): TGTGCCAGCAGCCCCCAAGGGACTAGCGGGAGTGGCGAGCAGTACTTC. Its translation: CASSPQGTSGSGEQYF.

The gene calls are TRBV7-2 and TRBJ1-1; D may be TRBD1 (6 bases). The CDR3 has 13 residues. V gave up 5 bases and J gave up 5 bases, with 12 bases separating them. Germline CDR1 and CDR2: SGHTA and FQGNSA. CDR3 protein: CASSPDRKTEAFF. In DNA, the CDR3 is TGTGCCAGCAGCCCCGACAGGAAAACTGAAGCTTTCTTT. The complete variable domain, with remaining parts taken from reference TRBV7-2 and TRBJ1-1, reads GAGVSQSPSNKVTEKGKDVELRCDPISGHTALYWYRQSLGQGLEFLIYFQGNSAPDKSGLPSDRFSAERTGGSVSTLTIQRTQQEDSAVYLCASSPDRKTEAFFGQGTRLTVV.

J is TRBJ1-1 and V is TRBV14; TRBD1 aligns across 10 bases. This CDR3 region has 15 residues. Germline CDR1 reads SGHDN; CDR2 reads FVKESK. Trimming at V came to 3 bases and at J to 4 bases, leaving 5 bases not matched to a gene. In DNA form, the CDR3 reads TGTGCCAGCAGCCAGACGGGACAGGGGATCACTGAAGCTTTCTTT. This encodes CASSQTGQGITEAFF.

This clone was seen only a few times. This CDR3 is also generated by other DNA sequences in the sample. The rearrangement joins TRBV6-5 to TRBJ1-2; D gene uncertain. Germline V gene sequence: CDR1 MNHEY, CDR2 SVGAGI. The CDR3 length is 12 residues. V lost 2 bases to trimming and J lost 4 bases, with 5 bases between them. CDR3 loop: CASSYGSYGYTF. Written as DNA, the CDR3 is TGTGCCAGCAGTTACGGCAGCTATGGCTACACCTTC.

This clone has only one observation. V usage is TRBV5-4 and J usage is TRBJ2-2; 8 bases agree with TRBD2. Germline V CDR1 and CDR2: SGHNT, YYREEE (reference sequence). Trimming removed 4 bases from V and 7 bases from J; junction bases left unmatched: 9. This CDR3 spans 15 amino acids. The CDR3 DNA reads TGTGCCAGCAGCACCGAACCCGGGACTAGCGGGGAGCTGTTTTTT. As protein: CASSTEPGTSGELFF.

The chain combines TRBV28 with TRBJ1-5; tentative D call: TRBD1 (6 bases). Germline CDR1 reads MDHEN; CDR2 reads SYDVKM. The CDR3 extends over 14 amino acids. The V gene lost 7 bases and the J gene lost 5 bases, with 15 bases spanning the gap. The CDR3 DNA follows: TGTGCCAGCAATTCCGGACAGTCCCATCAGCCCCAGCATTTT. Encoded protein: CASNSGQSHQPQHF.